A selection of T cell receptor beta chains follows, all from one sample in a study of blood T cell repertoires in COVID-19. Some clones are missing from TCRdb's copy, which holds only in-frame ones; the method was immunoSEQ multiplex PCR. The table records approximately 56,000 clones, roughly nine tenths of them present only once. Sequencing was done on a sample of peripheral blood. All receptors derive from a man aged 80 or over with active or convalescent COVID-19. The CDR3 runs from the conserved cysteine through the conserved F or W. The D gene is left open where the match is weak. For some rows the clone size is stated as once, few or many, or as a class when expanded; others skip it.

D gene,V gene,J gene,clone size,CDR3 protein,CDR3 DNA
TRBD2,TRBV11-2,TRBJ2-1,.,CASSLERAGGPYFNEQFF,TGTGCCAGCAGCTTAGAGCGAGCGGGAGGGCCATACTTCAATGAGCAGTTCTTC
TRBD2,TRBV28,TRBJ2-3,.,CASSPRGGPTDTQYF,TGTGCCAGCAGTCCCCGGGGAGGGCCCACAGATACGCAGTATTTT
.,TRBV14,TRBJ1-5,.,CASSQFSGQPQHF,TGTGCCAGCAGCCAATTTTCCGGTCAGCCCCAGCATTTT
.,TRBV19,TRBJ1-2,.,CASSRDSANYGYTF,TGTGCCAGTAGCCGGGACTCGGCTAACTATGGCTACACCTTC
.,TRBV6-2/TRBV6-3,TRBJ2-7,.,CASSYLWESLEQYF,TGTGCCAGCAGTTACCTCTGGGAGTCGCTCGAGCAGTACTTC
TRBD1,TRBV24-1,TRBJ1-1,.,CATSGKGQGNTEAFF,TGTGCCACCAGTGGGAAGGGACAGGGGAACACTGAAGCTTTCTTT
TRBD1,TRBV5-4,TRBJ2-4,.,CASSQGQGRGNIQYF,TGTGCCAGCAGCCAGGGACAGGGGAGAGGGAACATTCAGTACTTC
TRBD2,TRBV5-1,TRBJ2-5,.,CASRPRLAGQETQYF,TGCGCCAGCCGTCCCCGACTAGCGGGCCAAGAGACCCAGTACTTC
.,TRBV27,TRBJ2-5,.,CASSSPGETQYF,TGTGCCAGCAGTTCTCCCGGAGAGACCCAGTACTTC
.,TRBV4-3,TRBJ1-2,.,CASSQDGRYYGYTF,TGCGCCAGCAGCCAAGACGGTCGGTACTATGGCTACACCTTC
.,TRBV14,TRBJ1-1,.,CASSQGLNSEAFF,TGTGCCAGCAGCCAAGGATTGAACTCTGAAGCTTTCTTT
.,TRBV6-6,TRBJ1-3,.,CASSLSHEGSGNTIYF,TGTGCCAGCAGTTTGAGTCATGAGGGCTCTGGAAACACCATATATTTT
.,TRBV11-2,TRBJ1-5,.,CASSLMGGGDQPQHF,TGTGCCAGCAGCTTAATGGGAGGGGGGGATCAGCCCCAGCATTTT
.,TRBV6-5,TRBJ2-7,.,CASSLGLSSYEQYF,TGTGCCAGCAGTCTTGGACTTAGCTCCTACGAGCAGTACTTC
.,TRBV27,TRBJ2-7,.,CASSLKEGPTYEQYF,TGTGCCAGCAGTTTGAAGGAGGGACCGACCTACGAGCAGTACTTC
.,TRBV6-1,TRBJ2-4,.,CASSEGRGLGPLAKNIQYF,TGTGCCAGCAGTGAAGGGAGGGGATTAGGTCCTCTAGCCAAAAACATTCAGTACTTC
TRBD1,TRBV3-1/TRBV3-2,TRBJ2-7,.,CASSQAGTGDEQYF,TGTGCCAGCAGCCAGGCCGGGACAGGGGACGAGCAGTACTTC
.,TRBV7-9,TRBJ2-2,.,CASIGKPEMNTGELFF,TGTGCCAGCATCGGGAAGCCAGAGATGAACACCGGGGAGCTGTTTTTT
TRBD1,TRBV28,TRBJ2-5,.,CASVNRGRRETQYF,TGTGCCAGCGTTAACAGGGGGCGGAGGGAGACCCAGTACTTC
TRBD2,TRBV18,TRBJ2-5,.,CASSPGPSGSPPETQYF,TGTGCCAGCTCACCCGGCCCTAGCGGGAGTCCTCCAGAGACCCAGTACTTC
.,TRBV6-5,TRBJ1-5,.,CASSYSPGNNQPQHF,TGTGCCAGCAGTTACTCCCCCGGGAACAATCAGCCCCAGCATTTT
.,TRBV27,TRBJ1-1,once,CASSSGGKAGTEAFF,TGTGCCAGCAGTTCAGGCGGGAAGGCGGGCACTGAAGCTTTCTTT
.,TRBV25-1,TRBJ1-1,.,CASRGQNTEAFF,TGTGCCAGCAGGGGACAAAACACTGAAGCTTTCTTT
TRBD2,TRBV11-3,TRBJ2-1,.,CASSPGLAGERQFF,TGTGCCAGCAGCCCTGGACTAGCGGGAGAGAGACAGTTCTTC
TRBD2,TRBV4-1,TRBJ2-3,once,CASSQETSGGPADTQYF,TGCGCCAGCAGCCAGGAGACTAGCGGGGGGCCCGCAGATACGCAGTATTTT
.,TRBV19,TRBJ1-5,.,CASSIGGRSQPQHF,TGTGCCAGTAGTATTGGAGGCCGGTCTCAGCCCCAGCATTTT
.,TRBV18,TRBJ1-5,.,CASSLQGHSNQPQHF,TGTGCCAGCTCACTCCAGGGACACAGCAATCAGCCCCAGCATTTT
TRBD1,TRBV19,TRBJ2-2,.,CASSARDRLGGELFF,TGTGCCAGTAGTGCCCGGGACAGGCTCGGCGGGGAGCTGTTTTTT
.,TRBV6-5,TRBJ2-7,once,CASSYSSFGGYEQYF,TGTGCCAGCAGTTACTCGAGTTTTGGTGGCTACGAGCAGTACTTC
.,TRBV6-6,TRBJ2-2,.,CAGGAHTGELFF,TGTGCCGGCGGGGCTCACACCGGGGAGCTGTTTTTT
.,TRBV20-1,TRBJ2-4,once,CSASNPGLAKNIQYF,TGCAGTGCTAGTAATCCGGGTCTAGCCAAAAACATTCAGTACTTC
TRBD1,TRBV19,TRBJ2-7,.,CASSGGTGVQSYEQYF,TGTGCCAGTAGTGGGGGGACAGGGGTTCAATCCTACGAGCAGTACTTC
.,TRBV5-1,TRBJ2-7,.,CASRRQGGEQYF,TGCGCCAGCAGAAGGCAGGGGGGTGAGCAGTACTTC
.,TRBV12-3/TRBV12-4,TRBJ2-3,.,CASSSVDTQYF,TGTGCCAGCAGTTCTGTGGATACGCAGTATTTT
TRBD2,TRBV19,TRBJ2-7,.,CASSNLGGSTYEQYF,TGTGCCAGTAGTAACCTGGGAGGGTCGACCTACGAGCAGTACTTC
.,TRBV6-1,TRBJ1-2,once,CASSEDPSTYGYTF,TGTGCCAGCAGTGAAGACCCATCTACCTATGGCTACACCTTC
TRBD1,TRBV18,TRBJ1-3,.,CASSPQDRGGSGNTIYF,TGTGCCAGCTCACCACAGGACAGGGGTGGCTCTGGAAACACCATATATTTT
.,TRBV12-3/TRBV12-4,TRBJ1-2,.,CASRRGVYGYTF,TGTGCCAGTCGGAGGGGTGTCTATGGCTACACCTTC
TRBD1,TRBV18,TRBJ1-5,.,CASSLYRQGSSNQPQHF,TGTGCCAGCTCACTCTACAGACAGGGAAGTAGCAATCAGCCCCAGCATTTT
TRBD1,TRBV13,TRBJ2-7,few,CASSSYSGGSGYEQYF,TGTGCCAGCAGCTCGTACTCAGGGGGCTCAGGCTACGAGCAGTACTTC
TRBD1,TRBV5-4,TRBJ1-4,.,CASSFDRGFNEKLFF,TGTGCCAGCAGCTTCGACAGGGGCTTTAATGAAAAACTGTTTTTT
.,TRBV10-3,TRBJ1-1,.,CAISVGGVNTEAFF,TGTGCCATCAGTGTAGGGGGGGTGAACACTGAAGCTTTCTTT
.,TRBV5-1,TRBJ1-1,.,CASSLDNGNTEAFF,TGCGCCAGCAGCTTGGATAACGGGAACACTGAAGCTTTCTTT
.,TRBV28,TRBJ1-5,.,CASSLAGLRQPQHF,TGTGCCAGCAGTTTAGCAGGGTTACGTCAGCCCCAGCATTTT
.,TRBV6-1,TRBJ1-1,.,CASSEGAGSNTEAFF,TGTGCCAGCAGTGAAGGTGCAGGGTCGAACACTGAAGCTTTCTTT
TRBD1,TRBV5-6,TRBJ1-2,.,CASSRYDRGSGYTF,TGTGCCAGCAGCCGATACGACAGGGGAAGCGGCTACACCTTC
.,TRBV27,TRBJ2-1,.,CASSPTSGDGNEQFF,TGTGCCAGCAGTCCCACCTCAGGGGACGGGAATGAGCAGTTCTTC
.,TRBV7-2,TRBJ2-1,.,CASSLDVVGGLYNEQFF,TGTGCCAGCAGCTTAGATGTTGTTGGGGGCCTCTACAATGAGCAGTTCTTC
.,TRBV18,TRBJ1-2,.,CASSPTANLNYGYTF,TGTGCCAGCTCACCAACAGCTAACCTTAACTATGGCTACACCTTC
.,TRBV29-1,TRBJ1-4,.,CSVKQNEKLFF,TGCAGCGTGAAACAGAATGAAAAACTGTTTTTT
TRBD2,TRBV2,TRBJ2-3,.,CASRPPAGDRADTQYF,TGTGCCAGCAGACCCCCAGCGGGAGATAGAGCAGATACGCAGTATTTT
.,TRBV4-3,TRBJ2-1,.,CASSPRVKQGRNEQFF,TGCGCCAGCAGCCCCCGGGTAAAGCAGGGCCGCAATGAGCAGTTCTTC